The rows below give T cell receptor beta chains drawn from one sample of a study of blood T cell repertoires in COVID-19. Clones were sequenced by immunoSEQ multiplex PCR, and TCRdb holds only the in-frame ones, with some missing. The sample carries just over 60,000 clones, roughly four fifths recorded once. Source material: peripheral blood. Receptor source: a man aged 55 to 69 with acute or convalescent COVID-19. Each CDR3 is given with its conserved first and last residue.

V	length	J	CDR3
TRBV6-1	13	TRBJ2-5	CASSWDSKETQYF
TRBV5-6	16	TRBJ2-7	CASSRRRGRTSYEQYF
TRBV18	16	TRBJ2-7	CASSPIRGQGSNEQYF
TRBV5-1	13	TRBJ2-3	CASSLDNTDTQYF
TRBV28	12	TRBJ1-2	CASSLSRVGYTF
TRBV30	15	TRBJ1-6	CAWSVGLKGNSPLHF
TRBV11-1	11	TRBJ2-7	CASSYGGEQYF
TRBV6-5	14	TRBJ1-4	CASSYRGGNEKLFF
TRBV5-6	15	TRBJ2-5	CASSLTSGAQETQYF
TRBV6-1	15	TRBJ2-7	CASSESLGTGYEQYF
TRBV7-2	13	TRBJ1-5	CASSGDRDQPQHF
TRBV19	14	TRBJ2-1	CATQTSGVYNEQFF
TRBV19	13	TRBJ1-1	CASSIDISTEAFF
TRBV2	15	TRBJ2-2	CASSVLGGDTGELFF
TRBV5-1	16	TRBJ2-7	CASSPQQAQGVSGQYF
TRBV28	14	TRBJ1-2	CASSFAGPNYGYTF
TRBV24-1	16	TRBJ2-1	CATSDYTNDRAGEQFF
TRBV2	14	TRBJ2-1	CASKDGTGDNEQFF
TRBV18	14	TRBJ1-3	CASSPGQGGNTIYF
TRBV4-1	15	TRBJ2-1	CASSQGISGHNEQFF
TRBV10-1	16	TRBJ2-7	CASSETGTSGGDEQYF
TRBV6-5	15	TRBJ1-3	CASSRQGASGNTIYF
TRBV18	12	TRBJ2-1	CASSPEREGQFF
TRBV2	15	TRBJ1-1	CASRQDRGRYTEAFF
TRBV7-3	14	TRBJ2-2	CASSLLANTGELFF
TRBV19	15	TRBJ1-5	CASSQGAQGNQPQHF